This TCR beta chain is from a study of shared clonotypes between healthy human individuals. Once extracted for a subset, genomic DNA was divided evenly among several immunoSEQ plates. Method: immunoSEQ multiplex PCR; TCRdb's copy keeps in-frame clones and lacks some. There are about 490,000 clones in the sample; less than 80% occur only once, and about 12% lies in the top ten. Germline-derived CDR1 and CDR2 are LGHNA and YSLEER. The length of the CDR3 is 14 residues. V trimming: 2 bases; J trimming: 9 bases; junction bases outside the gene matches: 4. Findings and caveats of the study: Clonotype sharing among donors likely depends on sequencing depth.

Turning to this clone: Its specificity is not known. Other DNA sequences from this sample encode an identical CDR3 as well.

Material for sequencing was PBMCs. This clonotype was sampled from a woman between 35 and 50 years old in good health. Some clones in this sample may be carry-over from other donors' samples. The J gene is TRBJ2-1, the V gene TRBV4-3; TRBD2 matches 10 bases. CDR3 nucleotide sequence: TGCGCCAGCAGCCAACTAGCGGGAGCTGCTGAGCAGTTCTTC. The encoded protein is CASSQLAGAAEQFF.